These 24 T cell receptor beta chains originate from one sample sequenced in a study of shared clonotypes between healthy human individuals. CD8 cells regarded as naive lacked CD45RO, were positively chosen for CCR7, and omitted terminally differentiated effector memory CD45RA+ cells. Sequenced by immunoSEQ multiplex PCR; TCRdb stores in-frame clones only, minus some. The table includes 1.5 million to 2.5 million clones, approximately 95% detected once. What was sequenced was naive CD8+ T cells sorted from blood. Receptor source: a man in his late teens or twenties in good health.

V and J are TRBV29-1 and TRBJ2-7; unclear D gene. Looked up from germline, CDR1 is SQVTM and CDR2 is ANQGSEA. The CDR3 covers 15 residues. Deletions cut 1 base from V and 3 bases from J, with 16 bases between. The CDR3 sequence: CSVEGFTHDRYEQYF. In nucleotides, the CDR3 is TGCAGCGTTGAAGGGTTCACTCACGACCGCTACGAGCAGTACTTC.

This clone was found once. The V call is TRBV7-6, the J call TRBJ2-3, with TRBD2 identical over 7 bases. CDR3 length: 13 amino acids. The V segment lost 6 bases and the J segment 6 bases; nucleotides outside the gene matches: 6. Germline values: CDR1 SGHVS, CDR2 FNYEAQ. The CDR3 here is CASSYGLVDTQYF. The CDR3 DNA reads TGTGCCAGCAGTTACGGACTAGTGGATACGCAGTATTTT.

The J gene is TRBJ1-1, the V gene TRBV5-6, with unresolved D. Germline-derived CDR1 and CDR2 are SGHDT and YYEEEE. V was clipped by 0 bases and J by 1 base, with 10 bases between them. This CDR3 contains 15 residues. The DNA for the CDR3 is TGTGCCAGCAGCTTGGACGGTAGGACGAACACTGAAGCTTTCTTT. Its translation: CASSLDGRTNTEAFF.

The chain links TRBV27 to TRBJ2-3; TRBD2 agrees at 11 bases. Germline CDR1 and CDR2: MNHEY and SMNVEV (reference sequence). The CDR3 contains 14 residues. V shed 6 bases and J 4 bases; nucleotides not matched to a gene: 3. The CDR3 DNA is TGTGCCAGCAGCACTAGCGGGGGTGCAGATACGCAGTATTTT. It encodes CASSTSGGADTQYF.

The J gene is TRBJ1-5, the V gene TRBV4-1; D ambiguous. The germline CDR1 and CDR2 sequences are MGHRA and YSYEKL. The CDR3 length is 13 residues. V lost 2 bases and J lost 2, with 4 bases in between. CDR3 DNA sequence: TGCGCCAGCAGCCAATGGGGCAATCAGCCCCAGCATTTT. This translates into CASSQWGNQPQHF.

This clone was picked up one time. The chain combines TRBV19 with TRBJ1-5, with D possibly being TRBD1 (5 bases). V lost 0 bases and J 0 bases, leaving 9 bases between the germline ends. CDR1 is LNHDA and CDR2 is SQIVND in the germline V gene (reference sequence). The CDR3 totals 16 residues. CDR3: CASSIDRGYSNQPQHF. CDR3 DNA sequence: TGTGCCAGTAGTATAGATCGGGGGTATAGCAATCAGCCCCAGCATTTT.

The gene calls are TRBV28 and TRBJ1-1; maybe TRBD1 (6 bases). V shed 6 bases and J shed 0 bases, with 11 bases lying between them. The CDR3 runs to 14 residues. The germline V gene encodes CDR1 MDHEN and CDR2 SYDVKM. CDR3 in amino acids: CASRIQGLNTEAFF. The CDR3 DNA follows: TGTGCCAGCAGGATACAGGGTTTGAACACTGAAGCTTTCTTT.

This chain joins TRBV4-3 and TRBJ2-7, with 7 bases lining up with TRBD2. This CDR3 comprises 15 residues. The J segment lost 3 bases and the V segment lost 0 bases, leaving 5 bases of the junction unmatched. Germline V gene data show CDR1 as LGHNA and CDR2 as YSLEER. The chain's CDR3 is CASSQESSGLYEQYF. CDR3 coding DNA: TGCGCCAGCAGCCAAGAGTCTAGCGGACTCTACGAGCAGTACTTC.

The table lists this clone with a count of one. The V and J genes are TRBV5-6 and TRBJ2-2, with D perhaps matching TRBD1 or TRBD2 (5 bases each). Per germline, CDR1 SGHDT and CDR2 YYEEEE. The CDR3 loop spans 14 amino acids. Trimming shortened V by 3 bases and J by 2 bases, and 8 bases separated the two germline ends. CDR3 in DNA: TGTGCCAGCAGCTCCGGGGACAACACCGGGGAGCTGTTTTTT. Amino acids: CASSSGDNTGELFF.

V gene TRBV19 combines with J gene TRBJ2-7; D gene unclear. Germline CDR1 reads LNHDA; CDR2 reads SQIVND (reference sequence). CDR3 length equals 16 residues. Trimming took off 0 bases at V and 0 bases at J, with 12 bases between the two ends. This CDR3 is CASSIEAGYPSYEQYF. In DNA form, the CDR3 reads TGTGCCAGTAGTATAGAGGCAGGTTATCCCTCCTACGAGCAGTACTTC. Filled out from reference TRBV19 and TRBJ2-7, the complete variable domain reads DGGITQSPKYLFRKEGQNVTLSCEQNLNHDAMYWYRQDPGQGLRLIYYSQIVNDFQKGDIAEGYSVSREKKESFPLTVTSAQKNPTAFYLCASSIEAGYPSYEQYFGPGTRLTVT.

With respect to this clone: Other nucleotide sequences in the sample specify the same CDR3. The chain employs TRBV7-9 and TRBJ2-7; D uncertain. Trimming stripped 3 bases from V and 3 bases from J, with 6 bases between. Looked up from germline, CDR1 is SEHNR and CDR2 is FQNEAQ (reference sequence). The CDR3 runs 12 residues. CDR3 residues: CASSLGSYEQYF. In DNA, the CDR3 is TGTGCCAGCAGCTTGGGCAGCTACGAGCAGTACTTC. Together with reference TRBV7-9 and TRBJ2-7, the CDR3 gives the full variable domain: DTGVSQNPRHKITKRGQNVTFRCDPISEHNRLYWYRQTLGQGPEFLTYFQNEAQLEKSRLLSDRFSAERPKGSFSTLEIQRTEQGDSAMYLCASSLGSYEQYFGPGTRLTVT.

Points on this clone: The sample has other DNA sequences that encode this CDR3 too. The chain recombines TRBV7-9 with TRBJ2-7, with no clear D. Germline V gives CDR1 SEHNR, CDR2 FQNEAQ (reference sequence). The ends were cut back, 1 base at V and 3 bases at J, with 7 bases in the middle. The CDR3 totals 13 residues. As DNA, the CDR3 is TGTGCCAGCAGCTTAGGTGAGAACTACGAGCAGTACTTC. Translation: CASSLGENYEQYF.

The chain employs TRBV28 and TRBJ2-5; tentatively, D is TRBD1 or TRBD2 (5 bases each). This CDR3 spans 16 amino acids. Germline CDR1 MDHEN, CDR2 SYDVKM. Trimming shortened V by 6 bases and J by 3 bases, and 20 bases separated the two germline ends. CDR3 nucleotide sequence: TGTGCCAGCAGCCTGAATCGGGGCATGGCAGAAGAGACCCAGTACTTC. Its translation is CASSLNRGMAEETQYF.

Remarks on this clone: Other DNA sequences of this sample code for an identical CDR3. The chain is built from TRBV5-4 and TRBJ1-1; D is ambiguous. Looked up from germline, CDR1 is SGHNT and CDR2 is YYREEE (reference sequence). Trimming removed 2 bases from V and 1 base from J, with 6 bases in between. CDR3 length: 13 amino acids. The CDR3 nucleotides are TGTGCCAGCAGCTTTGCCGAGAACACTGAAGCTTTCTTT. Translating it yields CASSFAENTEAFF.

The rearrangement uses TRBV29-1 and TRBJ1-2, with D maybe TRBD1 (6 bases). This CDR3 region has 13 residues. Trimming shortened V by 7 bases and J by 2 bases, and 14 bases separated the two germline ends. Per germline, CDR1 SQVTM and CDR2 ANQGSEA. CDR3 DNA: TGCAGCGCCATCCAGGACAGCAACTATGGCTACACCTTC. It translates to CSAIQDSNYGYTF. Variable domain in full (rest from reference TRBV29-1 and TRBJ1-2): SAVISQKPSRDICQRGTSLTIQCQVDSQVTMMFWYRQQPGQSLTLIATANQGSEATYESGFVIDKFPISRPNLTFSTLTVSNMSPEDSSIYLCSAIQDSNYGYTFGSGTRLTVV.

Regarding this clone: Other DNA sequences in the sample encode the same CDR3. The chain combines TRBV9 with TRBJ2-7, with a weak D call TRBD2 (6 bases). The CDR3 contains 15 residues. The germline V gene has CDR1 SGDLS and CDR2 YYNGEE. V lost 2 bases and J 1 base, leaving 13 bases between the germline ends. Here the CDR3 DNA reads TGTGCCAGCAGCGTTGGTAGGGGACTTTCCTACGAGCAGTACTTC. Its protein is CASSVGRGLSYEQYF.

This clone was seen a single time. The V call is TRBV5-1, the J call TRBJ2-7; D is ambiguous. CDR3 length: 13 amino acids. CDR1 and CDR2 (germline): SGHRS, YFSETQ. Trimming took off 0 bases at V and 3 bases at J, with 7 bases between the two ends. The CDR3 loop is CASSLERDYEQYF. DNA of the CDR3: TGCGCCAGCAGCTTGGAAAGGGACTACGAGCAGTACTTC. The full variable domain, with the rest looked up from reference TRBV5-1 and TRBJ2-7, is KAGVTQTPRYLIKTRGQQVTLSCSPISGHRSVSWYQQTPGQGLQFLFEYFSETQRNKGNFPGRFSGRQFSNSRSEMNVSTLELGDSALYLCASSLERDYEQYFGPGTRLTVT.

Note on this clone: The same CDR3 also results from other DNA sequences found in this sample. The V gene is TRBV9, the J gene TRBJ2-7; unclear D gene. This CDR3 comprises 14 residues. In germline, CDR1 is SGDLS, CDR2 YYNGEE. The ends were cut back, 0 bases at V and 1 base at J, with 8 bases in the middle. The CDR3 nucleotides read TGTGCCAGCAGCGTAGGGGTCGGGTCCTACGAGCAGTACTTC. This codes for CASSVGVGSYEQYF.

This clone has only one observation. This chain connects TRBV7-8 to TRBJ2-7; D uncertain. In germline, CDR1 is SGHVS, CDR2 FQNEAQ. The V end lost 6 bases, the J end lost 2 bases, and 14 bases lay between the germline ends. The CDR3 spans 14 residues. The CDR3 protein is CASSLSNWPYEQYF. The CDR3 DNA is TGTGCCAGCAGTCTCAGTAACTGGCCCTACGAGCAGTACTTC. Together with reference TRBV7-8 and TRBJ2-7, the CDR3 gives the full variable domain: GAGVSQSPRYKVAKRGQDVALRCDPISGHVSLFWYQQALGQGPEFLTYFQNEAQLDKSGLPSDRFFAERPEGSVSTLKIQRTQQEDSAVYLCASSLSNWPYEQYFGPGTRLTVT.

The V gene is TRBV10-1, the J gene TRBJ2-7, with TRBD1 as a possible D gene (6 bases). The germline V gene encodes CDR1 WNHNN and CDR2 SYGVQD (reference sequence). This CDR3 has 17 amino acids. Trimming left V 5 bases short and J 2 bases short, with 22 bases between. The CDR3 DNA reads as TGCGCCAGCAGTAACGGCCTCCGGGACAAGGAACCCTACGAGCAGTACTTC. Translated, it gives CASSNGLRDKEPYEQYF.

V usage is TRBV6-5 and J usage is TRBJ1-2; 8 bases align to TRBD1. Unmatched junction bases numbered 8, after V lost 6 bases and J lost 8 bases. This CDR3 spans 13 amino acids. Germline-derived CDR1 and CDR2 are MNHEY and SVGAGI. The CDR3 loop is CASSLDRGAGYTF. The DNA for the CDR3 is TGTGCCAGCAGCCTAGACAGGGGAGCCGGCTACACCTTC.

The chain carries TRBV4-1 and TRBJ2-5, with D possibly matching TRBD2 (5 bases). With 2 bases removed from V and 2 bases from J, the gap between germline ends came to 12 bases. Germline V gene sequence: CDR1 MGHRA, CDR2 YSYEKL. CDR3 length equals 15 residues. The CDR3 DNA reads as TGCGCCAGCAGCCAATCCCCCGGGGATCAAGAGACCCAGTACTTC. Protein product: CASSQSPGDQETQYF.

CDR3 loop: CASSESRAQIYNSPLHF. The CDR3 region has the DNA TGTGCCAGCAGTGAATCAAGAGCCCAGATTTATAATTCACCCCTCCACTTT. The rearrangement uses TRBV2 and TRBJ1-6; D uncertain. The V end lost 2 bases, the J end lost 4 bases, and 15 bases lay between the germline ends. CDR1 and CDR2 from the germline V gene are SNHLY and FYNNEI. This CDR3 region has 17 residues. Looking up the rest from reference TRBV2 and TRBJ1-6 gives the full variable domain: EPEVTQTPSHQVTQMGQEVILRCVPISNHLYFYWYRQILGQKVEFLVSFYNNEISEKSEIFDDQFSVERPDGSNFTLKIRSTKLEDSAMYFCASSESRAQIYNSPLHFGNGTRLTVT.

In its sample, this clone was seen a few times. J is TRBJ1-6 and V is TRBV13, with D unresolved. The V gene lost 3 bases and the J gene lost 9 bases, with 6 bases spanning the gap. CDR3 length: 12 residues. Germline CDR1 is PRHDT and CDR2 is FYEKMQ (reference sequence). This chain's CDR3 is CASSFSGSPLHF. CDR3 bases: TGTGCCAGCAGCTTTTCTGGTTCACCCCTCCACTTT. Based on the CDR3 plus reference TRBV13 and TRBJ1-6, the full variable domain is AAGVIQSPRHLIKEKRETATLKCYPIPRHDTVYWYQQGPGQDPQFLISFYEKMQSDKGSIPDRFSAQQFSDYHSELNMSSLELGDSALYFCASSFSGSPLHFGNGTRLTVT.